Presented here are 19 T cell receptor beta chains from one specimen sequenced in a study of a mutant IDH1 vaccine in newly diagnosed glioma. These receptors' antigens are unknown. Noted time point: week 5, during vaccination. Vaccination comprised doses that each held 300 ug of mutant IDH1 20-mer peptide, plus topical imiquimod. TCRdb keeps only in-frame clones here, not all; method: immunoSEQ multiplex PCR. The sample includes about 58,000 clones, around four fifths of them seen just once. The sequenced sample was PBMCs, obtained from a glioma patient whose treatment included an IDH1 peptide vaccine. These receptors originate from a woman aged 45-65 years with glioma.

The rearrangement uses TRBV19 and TRBJ1-1; D is unresolved. Per the germline V gene, CDR1 is LNHDA and CDR2 is SQIVND (reference sequence). The CDR3 runs to 15 residues. Deletions cut 1 base from V and 0 bases from J, with 9 bases between. The CDR3 nucleotides are TGTGCCAGTAGTATAGCAGACGCGATGAACACTGAAGCTTTCTTT. Amino acid sequence: CASSIADAMNTEAFF.

V is TRBV19 and J is TRBJ1-1; 7 nucleotides align to TRBD1. This CDR3 has 14 amino acids. Looked up from germline, CDR1 is LNHDA and CDR2 is SQIVND (reference sequence). V trimming: 3 bases; J trimming: 4 bases; junction bases outside the gene matches: 5. The CDR3 sequence is CASSISRGVTEAFF. CDR3 bases: TGTGCCAGTAGTATTAGCAGGGGGGTCACTGAAGCTTTCTTT.

The chain has TRBV5-1 and TRBJ1-6, with 7 bases fitting TRBD1. The CDR3 runs to 15 residues. Germline assignment: CDR1 SGHRS and CDR2 YFSETQ. Unmatched junction bases numbered 7, after V lost 0 bases and J lost 10 bases. The DNA of the CDR3 is TGCGCCAGCAGCTTGGCGGCAGGGGGAACGTCACCCCTCCACTTT. Translation: CASSLAAGGTSPLHF.

This clone has only a few counts. The V gene is TRBV5-1, the J gene TRBJ2-7, with a tentative D call TRBD1 (6 bases). Germline values: CDR1 SGHRS, CDR2 YFSETQ. With 6 bases removed from V and 2 bases from J, the gap between germline ends came to 18 bases. The CDR3 has 15 amino acids. CDR3 amino acids: CASTLPKGDPYEQYF. The DNA for the CDR3 is TGCGCCAGCACCCTACCGAAGGGGGATCCCTACGAGCAGTACTTC.

The chain couples TRBV28 to TRBJ1-6; TRBD1 matches at 8 bases. Per the germline V gene, CDR1 is MDHEN and CDR2 is SYDVKM. The CDR3 is 18 amino acids. The J segment lost 6 bases and the V segment lost 4 bases, leaving 14 bases of the junction unmatched. Written as DNA, the CDR3 is TGTGCCAGCAGTTCCATCCACTCCGGGACAGGCTTTAATTCACCCCTCCACTTT. Residues: CASSSIHSGTGFNSPLHF.

The rearrangement links TRBV30 to TRBJ2-3; perhaps TRBD1 as D (6 bases). V gave up 1 base and J gave up 8 bases, with 10 bases separating them. The CDR3 covers 12 residues. From germline, CDR1 is GTSNPN and CDR2 SVGIG (reference sequence). CDR3 region: CAWSGGLTTQYF. As DNA, the CDR3 is TGTGCCTGGAGTGGGGGGCTAACTACGCAGTATTTT.

A single count supports this clone. The chain uses TRBV5-1 and TRBJ2-2; D might be TRBD2 (7 bases). CDR3 length equals 15 residues. Germline-derived CDR1 and CDR2 are SGHRS and YFSETQ. V dropped 2 bases and J dropped 2 bases, with 10 bases sitting between them. CDR3 sequence reads: CASSFGGLNTGELFF. The CDR3 region has the DNA TGCGCCAGCAGCTTCGGGGGGCTAAACACCGGGGAGCTGTTTTTT.

CDR3 amino acids: CASSFRDRVSAPLHF. DNA of the CDR3: TGTGCCAGCAGTTTCCGGGACAGGGTGTCGGCACCCCTCCACTTT. This chain links TRBV27 with TRBJ1-6; 9 nucleotides line up with TRBD1. CDR3 length: 15 amino acids. Germline-derived CDR1 and CDR2 are MNHEY and SMNVEV (reference sequence). V lost 3 bases and J lost 11; bases outside the gene matches: 8.

The chain combines TRBV11-3 with TRBJ1-1, with D unclear. The CDR3 extends over 13 amino acids. Between the trimmed V and J ends, which lost 2 bases and 5 bases, there was a span of 9 bases. The germline CDR1 and CDR2 sequences are SGHNT and YENEEA. The CDR3 loop reads CASSLRTWTEAFF. CDR3 in DNA: TGTGCCAGCAGCTTACGGACGTGGACTGAAGCTTTCTTT.

The chain has TRBV2 and TRBJ2-6; D is unresolved. Germline CDR1 reads SNHLY; CDR2 reads FYNNEI. The CDR3 is 13 amino acids. Trimming stripped 4 bases from V and 0 bases from J, with 1 base between. As DNA, the CDR3 is TGTGCCAGCAGTGGCTCTGGGGCCAACGTCCTGACTTTC. The encoded protein is CASSGSGANVLTF. Filled out from reference TRBV2 and TRBJ2-6, the complete variable domain reads EPEVTQTPSHQVTQMGQEVILRCVPISNHLYFYWYRQILGQKVEFLVSFYNNEISEKSEIFDDQFSVERPDGSNFTLKIRSTKLEDSAMYFCASSGSGANVLTFGAGSRLTVL.

The chain employs TRBV19 and TRBJ1-5, with TRBD1 as a possible D gene (6 bases). The V and J ends lost 9 bases and 0 bases respectively, with 18 bases between them. The CDR3 is 16 residues long. Germline-derived CDR1 and CDR2 are LNHDA and SQIVND (reference sequence). The CDR3, as DNA: TGTGCCAGGAGGGGGGCAGTCCGTTATAGCAATCAGCCCCAGCATTTT. It yields the protein CARRGAVRYSNQPQHF.

The chain carries TRBV7-9 and TRBJ2-5; 7 positions agree with TRBD1. Losses at the gene ends were 5 bases for V and 5 bases for J; bases not matched to a gene: 11. CDR1 and CDR2 from the germline V gene are SEHNR and FQNEAQ (reference sequence). This CDR3 is built from 15 residues. CDR3 in amino acids: CASSPRQGGVETQYF. The CDR3 region has the DNA TGTGCCAGCAGCCCACGACAGGGTGGGGTGGAGACCCAGTACTTC.

The chain combines TRBV6-6 with TRBJ1-5; 7 bases map to TRBD1. V was pared by 6 bases and J by 5 bases, with 4 bases of the junction left unmatched. CDR1 and CDR2 (germline): MNHNY, SVGAGI (reference sequence). The CDR3 loop spans 13 amino acids. The CDR3 sequence is CASRETGDQPQHF. The CDR3 nucleotides are TGTGCCAGCAGGGAAACAGGGGATCAGCCCCAGCATTTT.

This clone was seen only once. The rearrangement joins TRBV28 to TRBJ1-5; D remains unclear. Germline CDR1 and CDR2: MDHEN and SYDVKM. This CDR3 spans 13 amino acids. V was pared by 7 bases and J by 6 bases, with 13 bases between. Here the CDR3 DNA reads TGTGCCAGCATCTCAATGGCCTCTCAGCCCCAGCATTTT. Residues: CASISMASQPQHF.

V is TRBV15 and J is TRBJ2-7; D assignment may be TRBD1 or TRBD2 (6 bases each). The V end lost 1 base, the J end lost 2 bases, and 9 bases lay between the germline ends. The CDR3 runs 14 residues. Germline V gene sequence: CDR1 LNHNV, CDR2 YYDKDF (reference sequence). This chain's CDR3 is CATSRGGATYEQYF. The CDR3 DNA follows: TGTGCCACCAGCAGAGGGGGGGCGACCTACGAGCAGTACTTC.

In its sample, this clone was seen once. The chain employs TRBV6-1 and TRBJ2-7, with no clear D. This CDR3 contains 12 residues. From germline, CDR1 is MNHNS and CDR2 SASEGT. Trimming pared 5 bases from V and 0 bases from J, leaving 5 bases between. The CDR3 reads CASSRTSYEQYF. CDR3 nucleotides: TGTGCCAGCAGTAGGACCTCCTACGAGCAGTACTTC.

The chain uses TRBV4-3 and TRBJ2-7, with 7 bases fitting TRBD1. The V segment lost 1 base and the J segment 2 bases; nucleotides outside the gene matches: 5. The CDR3 length is 15 residues. Germline CDR1 reads LGHNA; CDR2 reads YSLEER. The CDR3 sequence is CASSQVTGAPYEQYF. DNA of the CDR3: TGCGCCAGCAGCCAAGTCACAGGGGCTCCCTACGAGCAGTACTTC.

The chain carries TRBV4-2 and TRBJ2-1; 9 bases line up with TRBD1. This CDR3 has 15 residues. V gave up 0 bases and J gave up 8 bases; unmatched junction bases: 5. Germline CDR1 reads LGHNA; CDR2 reads YNFKEQ. The CDR3 sequence is CASSQDWTGAYEQFF. The DNA of the CDR3 is TGTGCCAGCAGCCAAGATTGGACAGGGGCTTATGAGCAGTTCTTC.

This clone was seen once. The gene calls are TRBV12-5 and TRBJ2-5; perhaps TRBD1 as D (5 bases). Germline-derived CDR1 and CDR2 are LGHNT and FRNRAP. Trimming pared 2 bases from V and 1 base from J, leaving 11 bases between. The CDR3 consists of 15 residues. The CDR3 bases are TGTGCTAGTGGTTTGCAAGCAGGGCCCCAAGAGACCCAGTACTTC. It is translated as CASGLQAGPQETQYF.